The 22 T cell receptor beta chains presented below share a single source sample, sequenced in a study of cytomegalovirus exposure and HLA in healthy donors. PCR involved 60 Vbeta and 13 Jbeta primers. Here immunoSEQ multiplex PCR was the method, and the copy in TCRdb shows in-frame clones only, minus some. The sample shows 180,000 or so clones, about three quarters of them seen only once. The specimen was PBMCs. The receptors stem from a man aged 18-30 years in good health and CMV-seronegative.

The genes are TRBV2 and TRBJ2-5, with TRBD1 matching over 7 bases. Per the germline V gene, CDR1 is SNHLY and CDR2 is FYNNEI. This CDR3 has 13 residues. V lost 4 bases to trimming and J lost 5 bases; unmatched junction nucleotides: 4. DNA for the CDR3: TGTGCCAGCAGTGGAGACAGGGTGGAGACCCAGTACTTC. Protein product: CASSGDRVETQYF.

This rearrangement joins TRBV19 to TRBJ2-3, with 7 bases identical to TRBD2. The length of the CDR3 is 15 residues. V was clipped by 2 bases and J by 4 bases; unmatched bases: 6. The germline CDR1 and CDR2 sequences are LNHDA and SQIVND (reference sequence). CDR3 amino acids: CASSIRASGPDTQYF. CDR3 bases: TGTGCCAGTAGTATACGGGCTAGCGGTCCAGATACGCAGTATTTT.

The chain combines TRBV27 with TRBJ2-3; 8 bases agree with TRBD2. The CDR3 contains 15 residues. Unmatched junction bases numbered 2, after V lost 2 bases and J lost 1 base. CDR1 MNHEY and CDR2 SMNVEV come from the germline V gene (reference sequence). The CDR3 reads CASSLRRGGTDTQYF. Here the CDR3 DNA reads TGTGCCAGCAGTTTAAGGCGGGGGGGCACAGATACGCAGTATTTT.

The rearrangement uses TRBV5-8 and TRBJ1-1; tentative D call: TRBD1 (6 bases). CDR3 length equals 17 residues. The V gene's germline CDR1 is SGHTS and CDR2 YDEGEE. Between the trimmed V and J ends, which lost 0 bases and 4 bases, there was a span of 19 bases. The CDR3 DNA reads TGTGCCAGCAGCTTGGTTCCAGGGGTTACTTCGAGCACTGAAGCTTTCTTT. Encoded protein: CASSLVPGVTSSTEAFF.

CDR3 nucleotides: TGTGCCAGCAGCTCGGGACAACTAGAGCAGTTCTTC. This codes for CASSSGQLEQFF. The chain carries TRBV7-3 and TRBJ2-1, with D maybe TRBD1 (6 bases). V was trimmed by 4 bases and J by 10 bases, leaving 11 bases between them. This CDR3 has 12 residues. Per the germline V gene, CDR1 is SGHTA and CDR2 is FQGTGA.

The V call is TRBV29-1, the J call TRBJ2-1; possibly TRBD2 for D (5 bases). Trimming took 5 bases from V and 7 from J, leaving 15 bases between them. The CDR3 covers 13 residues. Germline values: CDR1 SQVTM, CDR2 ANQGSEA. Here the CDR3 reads CSVLFGVGNEQFF. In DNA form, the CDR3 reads TGCAGCGTTTTGTTCGGGGTGGGGAATGAGCAGTTCTTC.

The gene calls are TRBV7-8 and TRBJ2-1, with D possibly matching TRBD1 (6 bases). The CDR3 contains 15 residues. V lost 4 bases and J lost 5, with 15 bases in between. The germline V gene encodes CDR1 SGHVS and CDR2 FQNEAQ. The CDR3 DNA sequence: TGTGCCAGCAGCTCTGGGACACTACGAAACAATGAGCAGTTCTTC. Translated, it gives CASSSGTLRNNEQFF. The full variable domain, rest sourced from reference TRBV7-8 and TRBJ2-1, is GAGVSQSPRYKVAKRGQDVALRCDPISGHVSLFWYQQALGQGPEFLTYFQNEAQLDKSGLPSDRFFAERPEGSVSTLKIQRTQQEDSAVYLCASSSGTLRNNEQFFGPGTRLTVL.

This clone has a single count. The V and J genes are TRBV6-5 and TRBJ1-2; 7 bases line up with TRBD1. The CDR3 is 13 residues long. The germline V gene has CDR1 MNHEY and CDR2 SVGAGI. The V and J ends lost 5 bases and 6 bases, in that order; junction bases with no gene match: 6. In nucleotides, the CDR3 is TGTGCCAGCAGTCGCGACAGGGTTGATGGCTACACCTTC. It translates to CASSRDRVDGYTF.

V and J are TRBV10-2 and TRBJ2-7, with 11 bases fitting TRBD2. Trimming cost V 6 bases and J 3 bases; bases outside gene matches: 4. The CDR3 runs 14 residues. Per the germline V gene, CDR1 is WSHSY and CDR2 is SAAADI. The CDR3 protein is CASSASGRSYEQYF. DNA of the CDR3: TGCGCCAGCAGCGCTAGCGGGAGGAGCTACGAGCAGTACTTC.

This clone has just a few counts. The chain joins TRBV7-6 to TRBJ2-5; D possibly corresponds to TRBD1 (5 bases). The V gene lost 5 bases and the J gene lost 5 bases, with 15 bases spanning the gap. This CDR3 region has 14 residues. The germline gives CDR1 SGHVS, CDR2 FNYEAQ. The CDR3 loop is CASSPRPGRETQYF. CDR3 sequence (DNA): TGTGCCAGCAGCCCTAGACCAGGGCGGGAGACCCAGTACTTC.

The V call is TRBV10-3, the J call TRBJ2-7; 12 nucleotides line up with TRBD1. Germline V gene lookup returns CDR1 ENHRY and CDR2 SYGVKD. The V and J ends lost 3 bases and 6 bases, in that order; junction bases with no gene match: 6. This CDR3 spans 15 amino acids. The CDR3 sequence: CAISDPGQGASEQYF. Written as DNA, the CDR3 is TGTGCCATCAGTGACCCGGGACAGGGGGCCTCCGAGCAGTACTTC.

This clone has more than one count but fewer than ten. The CDR3 protein is CASSLERETQYF. The CDR3 DNA sequence: TGTGCCAGCAGCTTAGAGAGGGAGACCCAGTACTTC. The chain is built from TRBV7-6 and TRBJ2-5; D gene unclear. This CDR3 contains 12 residues. Trimming removed 1 base at V and 5 bases at J, with 5 bases between. Germline CDR1 SGHVS, CDR2 FNYEAQ.

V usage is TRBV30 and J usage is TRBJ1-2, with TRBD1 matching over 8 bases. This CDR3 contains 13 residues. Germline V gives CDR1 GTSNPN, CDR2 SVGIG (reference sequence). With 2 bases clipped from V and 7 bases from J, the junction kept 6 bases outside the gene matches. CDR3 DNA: TGTGCCTGGAGTTCGCAGGGGGCTCGTGGCTACACCTTC. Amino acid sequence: CAWSSQGARGYTF.

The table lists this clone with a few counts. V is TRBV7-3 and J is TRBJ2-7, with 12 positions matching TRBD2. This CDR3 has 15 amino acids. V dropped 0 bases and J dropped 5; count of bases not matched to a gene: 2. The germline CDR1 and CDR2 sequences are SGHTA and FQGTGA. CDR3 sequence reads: CASSLTGTSGHEQYF. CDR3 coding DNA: TGTGCCAGCAGCTTAACCGGGACTAGCGGGCACGAGCAGTACTTC.

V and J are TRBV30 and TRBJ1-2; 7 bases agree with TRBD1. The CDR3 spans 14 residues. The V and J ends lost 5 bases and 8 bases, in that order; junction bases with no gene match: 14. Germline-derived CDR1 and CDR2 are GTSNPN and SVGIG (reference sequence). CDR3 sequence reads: CAWRNRGDRRGYTF. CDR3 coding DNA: TGTGCCTGGCGTAACAGGGGCGACCGGCGGGGCTACACCTTC.

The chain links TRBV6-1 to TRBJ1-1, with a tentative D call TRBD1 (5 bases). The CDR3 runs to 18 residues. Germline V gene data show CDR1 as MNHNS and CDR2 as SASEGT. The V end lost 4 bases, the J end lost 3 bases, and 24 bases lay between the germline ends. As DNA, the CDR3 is TGTGCCAGCAGTGTAAGGAACTTTGGGTCCAGGGTGGACACTGAAGCTTTCTTT. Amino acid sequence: CASSVRNFGSRVDTEAFF.

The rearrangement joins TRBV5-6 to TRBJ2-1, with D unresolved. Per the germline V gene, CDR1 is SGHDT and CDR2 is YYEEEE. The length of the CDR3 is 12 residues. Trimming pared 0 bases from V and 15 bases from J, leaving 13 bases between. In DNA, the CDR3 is TGTGCCAGCAGCTTGGACCCCAATCCCGGGTTCTTC. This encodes CASSLDPNPGFF.

CDR3 sequence: CASSLRSQFNEKLFF. In DNA form, the CDR3 reads TGTGCCAGCAGCTTAAGGTCACAGTTTAATGAAAAACTGTTTTTT. The genes are TRBV7-8 and TRBJ1-4, with D uncertain. Trimming took off 2 bases at V and 4 bases at J, with 11 bases between the two ends. This CDR3 has 15 residues. Germline V gives CDR1 SGHVS, CDR2 FQNEAQ.

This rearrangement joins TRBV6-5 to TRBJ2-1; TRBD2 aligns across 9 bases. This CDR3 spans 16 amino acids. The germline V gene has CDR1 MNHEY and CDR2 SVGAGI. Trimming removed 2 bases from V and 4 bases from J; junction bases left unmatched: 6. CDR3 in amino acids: CASSYMREGGYNEQFF. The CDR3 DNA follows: TGTGCCAGCAGTTACATGCGGGAGGGAGGGTACAATGAGCAGTTCTTC.

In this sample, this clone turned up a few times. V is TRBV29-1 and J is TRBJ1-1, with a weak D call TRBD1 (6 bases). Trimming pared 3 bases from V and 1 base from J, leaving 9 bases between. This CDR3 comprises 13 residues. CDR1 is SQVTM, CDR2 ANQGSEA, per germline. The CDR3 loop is CSVDWGPNTEAFF. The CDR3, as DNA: TGCAGCGTTGATTGGGGGCCGAACACTGAAGCTTTCTTT.

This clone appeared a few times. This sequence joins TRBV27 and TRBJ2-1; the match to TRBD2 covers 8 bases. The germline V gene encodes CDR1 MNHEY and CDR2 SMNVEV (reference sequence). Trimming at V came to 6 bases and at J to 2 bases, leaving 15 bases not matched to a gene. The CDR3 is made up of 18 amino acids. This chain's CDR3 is CASSRGGGASEAYNEQFF. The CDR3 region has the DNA TGTGCCAGCAGCCGGGGGGGAGGGGCAAGCGAGGCCTACAATGAGCAGTTCTTC.

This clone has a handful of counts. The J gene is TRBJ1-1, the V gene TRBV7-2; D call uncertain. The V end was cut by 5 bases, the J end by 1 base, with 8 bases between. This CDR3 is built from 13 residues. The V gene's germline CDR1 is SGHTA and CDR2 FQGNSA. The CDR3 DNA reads TGTGCCAGCAGCCGAGTTGGGAACACTGAAGCTTTCTTT. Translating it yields CASSRVGNTEAFF.